This passage covers 25 T cell receptor beta chains from one sample sequenced in a study of shared clonotypes between healthy human individuals. Assay used: immunoSEQ multiplex PCR; TCRdb lists only in-frame clones, some missing. The sample holds approximately 600,000 clones, 85% to 95% seen once. Naive CD8 cells were CD45RO-negative, positively selected for CCR7, excluding terminally differentiated effector memory CD45RA+ cells. The sequencing sample was made of naive CD8+ T cells sorted from blood. These receptors all stem from a woman aged 25 to 39 in good health.

This rearrangement joins TRBV28 to TRBJ2-7; 10 nucleotides match TRBD1. Germline-derived CDR1 and CDR2 are MDHEN and SYDVKM. The CDR3 spans 15 residues. The V gene end was trimmed by 5 bases and the J gene end by 4 bases; junction bases not matched to a gene: 8. The CDR3 DNA reads TGTGCCAGCAGTCCAAGGACAGGGGGTGTTTACGAGCAGTACTTC. As protein: CASSPRTGGVYEQYF.

V usage is TRBV4-1 and J usage is TRBJ2-1; the D gene is possibly TRBD2 (5 bases). Trimming stripped 0 bases from V and 4 bases from J, with 13 bases between. The CDR3 extends over 16 amino acids. Looked up from germline, CDR1 is MGHRA and CDR2 is YSYEKL. The CDR3 spells CASSQEEASGYNEQFF. DNA of the CDR3: TGCGCCAGCAGCCAAGAGGAGGCGTCGGGTTACAATGAGCAGTTCTTC.

This clone occurred once. V gene TRBV27 combines with J gene TRBJ2-3, with unresolved D. V lost 3 bases and J 6 bases, leaving 7 bases between the germline ends. The CDR3 length is 12 residues. CDR1 and CDR2 from the germline V gene are MNHEY and SMNVEV (reference sequence). The DNA for the CDR3 is TGTGCCAGCAGTTTCGCCGGGGATACGCAGTATTTT. Protein product: CASSFAGDTQYF.

V usage is TRBV9 and J usage is TRBJ2-1; 9 bases match TRBD2. The CDR3 has 18 residues. V lost 4 bases to trimming and J lost 4 bases; unmatched junction nucleotides: 15. Germline V gives CDR1 SGDLS, CDR2 YYNGEE. CDR3 sequence: CASSIPEEAGGEYNEQFF. Written as DNA, the CDR3 is TGTGCCAGCAGCATCCCAGAGGAGGCGGGAGGGGAGTACAATGAGCAGTTCTTC. Full variable domain (rest looked up from reference TRBV9 and TRBJ2-1): DSGVTQTPKHLITATGQRVTLRCSPRSGDLSVYWYQQSLDQGLQFLIQYYNGEERAKGNILERFSAQQFPDLHSELNLSSLELGDSALYFCASSIPEEAGGEYNEQFFGPGTRLTVL.

The rearrangement links TRBV27 to TRBJ1-3, with D unresolved. CDR3 length equals 15 residues. Looked up from germline, CDR1 is MNHEY and CDR2 is SMNVEV (reference sequence). V shed 0 bases and J shed 4 bases, with 10 bases lying between them. CDR3 nucleotides: TGTGCCAGCAGTTTATCGGCCACCTCAGGAAACACCATATATTTT. Translation: CASSLSATSGNTIYF.

V is TRBV28 and J is TRBJ2-7; D uncertain. V shed 1 base and J shed 6 bases, with 13 bases lying between them. This CDR3 contains 14 residues. The V gene's germline CDR1 is MDHEN and CDR2 SYDVKM. The CDR3 coding sequence is TGTGCCAGCAGTTTATCTGGAGATGGGGTCGAGCAGTACTTC. Protein sequence: CASSLSGDGVEQYF.

The chain combines TRBV28 with TRBJ2-3; 9 nucleotides agree with TRBD1. The CDR3 runs to 19 residues. The V gene's germline CDR1 is MDHEN and CDR2 SYDVKM. With 5 bases clipped from V and 2 bases from J, the junction kept 17 bases outside the gene matches. CDR3 sequence: CASSPWGTGSSPFTDTQYF. In DNA, the CDR3 is TGTGCCAGCAGTCCTTGGGGGACAGGGTCCTCTCCTTTCACAGATACGCAGTATTTT.

CDR3 sequence: CASSRRVAGVDFEAFF. In DNA, the CDR3 is TGCGCCAGCAGCCGGAGGGTGGCGGGGGTAGATTTTGAAGCTTTCTTT. The V gene is TRBV4-1, the J gene TRBJ1-1; possibly TRBD1 for D (5 bases). CDR1 and CDR2 (germline): MGHRA, YSYEKL. The CDR3 extends over 16 amino acids. Trimming took 4 bases from V and 7 from J, leaving 22 bases between them.

V gene TRBV7-9 combines with J gene TRBJ2-5, with TRBD1 matching 7 bases. V shed 9 bases, J shed 1 base, and the junction held 5 bases outside the gene matches. The CDR3 has 13 amino acids. Germline V CDR1 and CDR2: SEHNR, FQNEAQ (reference sequence). CDR3 in DNA: TGTGCCAGTTCCGGGACAGCCCAAGAGACCCAGTACTTC. Translated: CASSGTAQETQYF. Variable domain in full (rest from reference TRBV7-9 and TRBJ2-5): DTGVSQNPRHKITKRGQNVTFRCDPISEHNRLYWYRQTLGQGPEFLTYFQNEAQLEKSRLLSDRFSAERPKGSFSTLEIQRTEQGDSAMYLCASSGTAQETQYFGPGTRLLVL.

V usage is TRBV5-5 and J usage is TRBJ2-7, with D uncertain. Trimming removed 4 bases at V and 5 bases at J, with 7 bases between. The CDR3 consists of 11 residues. Looked up from germline, CDR1 is SGHKS and CDR2 is YYEKEE (reference sequence). CDR3 residues: CASSLWDEQYF. DNA of the CDR3: TGTGCCAGCAGCCTCTGGGACGAGCAGTACTTC. Variable domain in full (rest from reference TRBV5-5 and TRBJ2-7): DAGVTQSPTHLIKTRGQQVTLRCSPISGHKSVSWYQQVLGQGPQFIFQYYEKEERGRGNFPDRFSARQFPNYSSELNVNALLLGDSALYLCASSLWDEQYFGPGTRLTVT.

The rearrangement links TRBV9 to TRBJ1-2; unclear D gene. Germline loops: CDR1 SGDLS, CDR2 YYNGEE. This CDR3 has 14 amino acids. The ends were cut back, 3 bases at V and 2 bases at J, with 11 bases in the middle. The CDR3 here is CASSAPRENYGYTF. The CDR3 DNA reads TGTGCCAGCAGCGCACCTCGCGAGAACTATGGCTACACCTTC. Complete variable domain (other parts from reference TRBV9 and TRBJ1-2): DSGVTQTPKHLITATGQRVTLRCSPRSGDLSVYWYQQSLDQGLQFLIQYYNGEERAKGNILERFSAQQFPDLHSELNLSSLELGDSALYFCASSAPRENYGYTFGSGTRLTVV.

The chain combines TRBV9 with TRBJ1-1; the match to TRBD1 covers 8 bases. The CDR3 length is 12 residues. V dropped 6 bases and J dropped 6; count of bases not matched to a gene: 4. Germline assignment: CDR1 SGDLS and CDR2 YYNGEE. The CDR3 is CASTGQGSEAFF. The CDR3 bases are TGTGCCAGCACCGGACAGGGTTCTGAAGCTTTCTTT.

The chain couples TRBV19 to TRBJ1-1; D is perhaps TRBD1 (6 bases). The germline V gene has CDR1 LNHDA and CDR2 SQIVND (reference sequence). CDR3 length: 15 amino acids. V gave up 6 bases and J gave up 0 bases, with 14 bases separating them. The CDR3 sequence: CASRHQGRMNTEAFF. For the CDR3, the DNA is TGTGCCAGTAGGCATCAGGGGCGGATGAACACTGAAGCTTTCTTT.

The V gene is TRBV5-3, the J gene TRBJ2-7, with 8 nucleotides matching TRBD2. TRBV5-3 falls under the ORF class, with uncertain function. J was trimmed by 3 bases and V by 4 bases; bases with no gene match: 15. The length of the CDR3 is 17 residues. As DNA, the CDR3 is TGTGCCAGAAGCCCGGTTATGTTAGCGGGATATCTCTACGAGCAGTACTTC. Translating gives CARSPVMLAGYLYEQYF.

The genes are TRBV15 and TRBJ2-7, with D tentatively TRBD1 (7 bases). The CDR3 is made up of 14 amino acids. The V gene lost 0 bases and the J gene lost 6 bases, with 12 bases spanning the gap. Germline V gives CDR1 LNHNV, CDR2 YYDKDF (reference sequence). The CDR3 is CATSRDRQGGEQYF. In DNA form, the CDR3 reads TGTGCCACCAGCAGAGATCGGCAGGGGGGCGAGCAGTACTTC.

The CDR3 reads CASGSYGGQLFF. The CDR3 bases are TGTGCCAGCGGATCCTACGGTGGTCAACTGTTTTTT. The chain is built from TRBV6-1 and TRBJ1-4; D is unresolved. The CDR3 totals 12 residues. The germline V gene has CDR1 MNHNS and CDR2 SASEGT. V gave up 8 bases and J gave up 12 bases, with 16 bases separating them.

This clone is a singleton in its sample. The chain combines TRBV27 with TRBJ1-5; TRBD1 matches at 9 bases. V gave up 2 bases and J gave up 7 bases; unmatched junction bases: 9. This CDR3 contains 16 residues. The germline CDR1 and CDR2 sequences are MNHEY and SMNVEV (reference sequence). The CDR3 sequence is CASSLTGTGFSQPQHF. In nucleotides, the CDR3 is TGTGCCAGCAGTTTAACCGGGACAGGGTTTAGCCAGCCCCAGCATTTT.

This clone was detected a few times. This sequence joins TRBV25-1 and TRBJ2-7, with 7 bases lining up with TRBD2. Germline CDR1 MGHDK, CDR2 SYGVNS. The CDR3 sequence is 14 residues long. The V gene end was trimmed by 6 bases and the J gene end by 3 bases; junction bases not matched to a gene: 8. The CDR3 bases are TGTGCCAGCAGCCCACTAGCGAACATCTACGAGCAGTACTTC. Protein product: CASSPLANIYEQYF.

The gene calls are TRBV29-1 and TRBJ2-7, with D unresolved. Between the trimmed V and J ends, which lost 5 bases and 1 base, there was a span of 6 bases. The CDR3 is 11 residues long. Per germline, CDR1 SQVTM and CDR2 ANQGSEA. The DNA of the CDR3 is TGCAGCGTTATCGATTCCTACGAGCAGTACTTC. This sequence encodes CSVIDSYEQYF.

The chain couples TRBV27 to TRBJ2-5; D not resolved. The end of the DNA is better explained by TRBJ2-7, so the J call may be wrong. The CDR3 consists of 13 residues. Germline-derived CDR1 and CDR2 are MNHEY and SMNVEV (reference sequence). CDR3 sequence (DNA): TGTGCCAGCAGTTTCGGTGTGGGGTACGAGCAGTACTTC. This sequence encodes CASSFGVGYEQYF.

The chain is built from TRBV6-1 and TRBJ1-5, with D unclear. The CDR3 is 15 amino acids. Germline CDR1 MNHNS, CDR2 SASEGT. V lost 6 bases to trimming and J lost 0 bases, with 12 bases between them. The chain's CDR3 is CASSLRMYSNQPQHF. CDR3 in DNA: TGTGCCAGCAGCCTCAGGATGTATAGCAATCAGCCCCAGCATTTT.

V and J are TRBV29-1 and TRBJ2-7, with 8 bases lining up with TRBD1. Unmatched junction bases numbered 9, after V lost 6 bases and J lost 5 bases. This CDR3 contains 13 residues. Germline CDR1 and CDR2: SQVTM and ANQGSEA. The chain's CDR3 is CSVDRTGMNEQYF. The CDR3 DNA is TGCAGCGTGGATCGGACAGGGATGAACGAGCAGTACTTC.

Points on this clone: Mismatch with germline at one junction end may stem from a read error. DNA of the CDR3: TGTGCCAGCAGCCAAGATGGGGGAGGGGTAGGAGTCTTC. This codes for CASSQDGGGVGVF. The chain recombines TRBV4-2 with TRBJ2-1; TRBD2 matches at 7 bases. This CDR3 spans 13 amino acids. Germline loops: CDR1 LGHNA, CDR2 YNFKEQ.

The rearrangement joins TRBV27 to TRBJ2-7; either TRBD1 or TRBD2 may fit D (6 bases each). Germline V lookup: CDR1 MNHEY, CDR2 SMNVEV (reference sequence). This CDR3 contains 14 residues. The ends were cut back, 5 bases at V and 3 bases at J, with 14 bases in the middle. The CDR3 protein is CASSTSGGHYEQYF. Written as DNA, the CDR3 is TGTGCCAGCAGTACCTCCGGGGGCCACTACGAGCAGTACTTC.

This rearrangement joins TRBV19 to TRBJ2-3; 8 bases map to TRBD1. CDR3 length: 13 amino acids. J was trimmed by 4 bases and V by 6 bases; bases with no gene match: 3. Germline V gene sequence: CDR1 LNHDA, CDR2 SQIVND (reference sequence). CDR3 loop: CASRDRGADTQYF. CDR3 DNA sequence: TGTGCCAGTAGAGACAGGGGAGCAGATACGCAGTATTTT.